A selection of T cell receptor beta chains follows, all from one sample in a study of T cells in Graves' hyperthyroidism and ophthalmopathy. In TCRdb, the multiplex PCR reads were re-called with MiXCR into one record per CDR3 protein. The profile shows about 680,000 distinct CDR3 sequences, 35% of them singletons. The sequenced material came from blood. The receptor source for this set is a woman aged 40 to 50 with Graves' hyperthyroidism. Each CDR3 is given with its conserved first and last residue. D genes are given only for firm matches. For some rows the clone size is stated as once, few or many, or as a class when expanded; others skip it.

d_gene	abundance	v_gene	j_gene	CDR3nt	CDR3aa
TRBD1	NA	TRBV7-9	TRBJ2-7	TGTGCCAGCAGCTTCCCCGGGACAGGGTTCGACGAGCAGTACTTC	CASSFPGTGFDEQYF
NA	many	TRBV10-3	TRBJ1-1	TGTGCCACCGGATCACCCGGGTACACTGAAGCTTTCTTT	CATGSPGYTEAFF
NA	NA	TRBV6-2/TRBV6-3	TRBJ2-5	TGTGCCACCGGGGTCACAGTAGAGACCCAGTACTTC	CATGVTVETQYF
NA	many	TRBV20-1	TRBJ1-1	TGCAGTGCTAGGGACAGACTGAACACTGAAGCTTTCTTT	CSARDRLNTEAFF
NA	few	TRBV28	TRBJ2-7	TGTGCCAGCAGTTCCACCCGGCACGAGCAGTACTTC	CASSSTRHEQYF
TRBD1	NA	TRBV19	TRBJ2-7	TGTGCCAGTAGTATCGGGACAGGAGCCTACGAGCAGTACTTC	CASSIGTGAYEQYF
NA	NA	TRBV7-9	TRBJ1-5	TGTGCCAGCAGGCCAGAGGCGGCAACCTCACACAATCAGCCCCAGCATTTT	CASRPEAATSHNQPQHF
NA	many	TRBV7-9	TRBJ2-7	TGTGCCAGCAGCTTTAACTCGGGAGTATCCGAGCAGTACTTC	CASSFNSGVSEQYF
NA	NA	TRBV7-2	TRBJ2-2	TGTGCCAGCAGCTTAGCGGGGAGGAACACCGGGGAGCTGTTTTTT	CASSLAGRNTGELFF
NA	NA	TRBV9	TRBJ1-1	TGTGCCAGCAGCCCATATGGGGGGTCTACTGAAGCTTTCTTT	CASSPYGGSTEAFF
NA	NA	TRBV18	TRBJ2-5	TGTGCCAGCTCACCACAGGCTAGACCCCAAGAGACCCAGTACTTC	CASSPQARPQETQYF
TRBD1	many	TRBV2	TRBJ1-6	TGTGCCAGCAGTCGGGACAGTAATTCACCCCTCCACTTT	CASSRDSNSPLHF
NA	NA	TRBV20-1	TRBJ1-5	TGCAGTGCTAGAGATAGGAAACGATTCGAGAGTCAGCCCCAGCATTTT	CSARDRKRFESQPQHF
NA	NA	TRBV14	TRBJ1-1	TGTGCCAGCAGTTATAGGGGAGTCGGTGAAGCTTTCTTT	CASSYRGVGEAFF
NA	few	TRBV18	TRBJ1-6	TGTGCCAGCTCACTCGACTGGGCTTCACCCCTCCACTTT	CASSLDWASPLHF
NA	few	TRBV11-2	TRBJ1-2	TGTGCCAGCAGATACGCCGGGACGGATCATGGCTACACCTTC	CASRYAGTDHGYTF
TRBD1	many	TRBV20-1	TRBJ2-7	TGCAGTGCTAGCCGGACAGGCAACACACCCTTGGACGAGCAGTACTTC	CSASRTGNTPLDEQYF
TRBD1	few	TRBV12-3/TRBV12-4	TRBJ1-1	TGTGCCAGCAGACGACAGGGGGAAAACACTGAAGCTTTCTTT	CASRRQGENTEAFF
NA	many	TRBV2	TRBJ1-6	TGTGCCAGCATCGGTCAGGGGTGGTCACCCCTCCACTTT	CASIGQGWSPLHF
NA	many	TRBV20-1	TRBJ1-5	TGCAGTGCTAGGGAGGGAGGTTTGGATCAGCCCCAGCATTTT	CSAREGGLDQPQHF
NA	once	TRBV7-3	TRBJ2-5	TGTGCCAGCAGCCTCTACGGGAACGATCGTGAGACCCAGTACTTC	CASSLYGNDRETQYF
NA	many	TRBV7-3	TRBJ1-1	TGTGCCAGCAGACTAAGGGTCTCCCCGAACACTGAAGCTTTCTTT	CASRLRVSPNTEAFF
TRBD2	NA	TRBV6-1	TRBJ2-5	TGTGCCAGCAGTCTCAGCGGGAGGGAACAAGAGACCCAGTACTTC	CASSLSGREQETQYF
NA	many	TRBV20-1	TRBJ2-5	TGCAGTGCTGTTCGTCTCTCGATGGGGGAGACCCAGTACTTC	CSAVRLSMGETQYF
NA	many	TRBV19	TRBJ1-1	TGTGCCAGTAGGGAGGGGCGTACGTCTGAAGCTTTCTTT	CASREGRTSEAFF
NA	NA	TRBV7-2	TRBJ1-1	TGTGCCAGCAGCCCCACAGGGAGCTCGACTGAAGCTTTCTTT	CASSPTGSSTEAFF
TRBD2	NA	TRBV5-4	TRBJ2-5	TGTGCCAGCAGCCGACTAGCGGGAGGCGGTAGGGAGACCCAGTACTTC	CASSRLAGGGRETQYF